The clone carrying this T cell receptor beta chain was seen many times. V lost 5 bases and J lost 5, with 15 bases in between. This CDR3 has 14 residues. Germline assignment: CDR1 SGHTA and CDR2 FQGNSA. The data are from a study of T cell repertoires in cytomegalovirus infection. The overall study: Public TCR beta signatures indicated both CMV infection and matching HLA type.

TCRdb reprocessed the reads via MiXCR and lists one record per CDR3 protein. The table shows 350,000 to 500,000 distinct CDR3 sequences, with about a third occurring only once. Sequencing was done on a sample of PBMCs. The V and J genes are TRBV7-2 and TRBJ2-5; a weak D match, TRBD2 (5 bases). The TCR was taken from a human donor in good health (CMV status not recorded). Some clones in this sample may be carry-over from other donors' samples. CDR3 bases: TGTGCCAGCAGCCCGCGAGGGTCGAAGGAGACCCAGTACTTC. It yields the protein CASSPRGSKETQYF.